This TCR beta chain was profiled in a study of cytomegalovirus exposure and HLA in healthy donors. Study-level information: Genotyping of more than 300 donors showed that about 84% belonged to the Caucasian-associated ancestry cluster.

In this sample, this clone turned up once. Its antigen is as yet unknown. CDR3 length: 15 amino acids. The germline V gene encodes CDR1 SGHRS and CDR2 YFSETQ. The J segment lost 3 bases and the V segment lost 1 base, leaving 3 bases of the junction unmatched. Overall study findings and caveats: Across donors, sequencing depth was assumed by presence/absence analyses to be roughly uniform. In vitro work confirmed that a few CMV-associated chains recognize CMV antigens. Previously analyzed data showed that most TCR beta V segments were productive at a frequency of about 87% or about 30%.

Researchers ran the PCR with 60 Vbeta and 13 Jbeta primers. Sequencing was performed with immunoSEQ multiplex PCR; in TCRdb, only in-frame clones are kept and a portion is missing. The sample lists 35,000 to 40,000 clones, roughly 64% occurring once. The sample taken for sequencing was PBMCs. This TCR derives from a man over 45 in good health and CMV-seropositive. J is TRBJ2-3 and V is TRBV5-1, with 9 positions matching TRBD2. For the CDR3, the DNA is TGCGCCAGCAGCTTGTCCAGCGGGAGGACAGATACGCAGTATTTT. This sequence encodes CASSLSSGRTDTQYF.